What follows are 27 T cell receptor beta chains derived from one specimen sequenced in a study of T cell responses to AZD1222 COVID-19 vaccine (dated by TCRdb to the early 2020s). The intended sense of this specimen's time point label: baseline before first vaccination. The library relied on the immunoSEQ multiplex PCR assay. TCRdb retrieved this table from immuneACCESS and kept in-frame rearrangements only. Not all clones are present; in checked studies, unresolved V genes account for under half, and no reason is known for the remainder. This sample gives 130,000 to 150,000 clones in total; 75% to 95% of them show up just once. The top ten clonotypes cover about 1.3% of the sample. The sequenced sample was peripheral blood, obtained on day 0 of AZD1222 vaccination. These TCRs come from an adult in good health.

V is TRBV5-5 and J is TRBJ2-7, with 7 bases identical to TRBD1. With V trimmed by 2 bases and J by 2 bases, 1 base remained unmatched. The germline V gene has CDR1 SGHKS and CDR2 YYEKEE (reference sequence). The CDR3 spans 13 residues. CDR3 residues: CASSFGTAYEQYF. The CDR3 DNA follows: TGTGCCAGCAGCTTCGGGACAGCCTACGAGCAGTACTTC.

In DNA, the CDR3 is TGCGCCAGCAGCCTGGACAACTCACACACAGGGGACACCGGGGAGCTGTTTTTT. Translated, it gives CASSLDNSHTGDTGELFF. The rearrangement joins TRBV4-1 to TRBJ2-2; 7 bases map to TRBD1. V lost 4 bases to trimming and J lost 3 bases; unmatched junction nucleotides: 14. The CDR3 runs to 18 residues. Germline-derived CDR1 and CDR2 are MGHRA and YSYEKL.

The rearrangement joins TRBV5-1 to TRBJ1-4, with 9 positions matching TRBD1. CDR1 and CDR2 (germline): SGHRS, YFSETQ. This CDR3 has 14 amino acids. The V gene end was trimmed by 4 bases and the J gene end by 7 bases; junction bases not matched to a gene: 5. The chain's CDR3 is CASSPGQGGEKLFF. In DNA, the CDR3 is TGCGCCAGCAGCCCGGGACAGGGAGGTGAAAAACTGTTTTTT.

The rearrangement links TRBV4-3 to TRBJ2-6, with 7 bases fitting TRBD1. V lost 3 bases and J lost 4; bases outside the gene matches: 6. This CDR3 comprises 16 residues. Germline-derived CDR1 and CDR2 are LGHNA and YSLEER. The CDR3 sequence: CASSQNTGAGANVLTF. CDR3 bases: TGCGCCAGCAGCCAGAATACAGGGGCCGGGGCCAACGTCCTGACTTTC.

CDR3 DNA sequence: TGTGCCAGCAGACGGGACGGGTACGAGCAGTACTTC. Encoded protein: CASRRDGYEQYF. V is TRBV5-5 and J is TRBJ2-7; D may be TRBD1 or TRBD2 (5 bases each). The V gene's germline CDR1 is SGHKS and CDR2 YYEKEE (reference sequence). The CDR3 runs to 12 residues. V lost 5 bases and J lost 4, with 10 bases in between.

The CDR3 is CAWSDGSNQPQHF. DNA for the CDR3: TGTGCCTGGAGTGATGGGTCAAATCAGCCCCAGCATTTT. The chain uses TRBV30 and TRBJ1-5; D gene uncertain. The CDR3 length is 13 residues. Germline values: CDR1 GTSNPN, CDR2 SVGIG (reference sequence). With 1 base removed from V and 4 bases from J, the gap between germline ends came to 8 bases.

V usage is TRBV9 and J usage is TRBJ2-5, with a weak D call TRBD2 (6 bases). Trimming took 0 bases from V and 4 from J, leaving 10 bases between them. This CDR3 has 14 residues. The germline V gene encodes CDR1 SGDLS and CDR2 YYNGEE. The CDR3 DNA reads as TGTGCCAGCAGCGTAGACTACGGGGGAGAGACCCAGTACTTC. Translation: CASSVDYGGETQYF. Using reference TRBV9 and TRBJ2-5 for the parts outside the CDR3, the full variable domain is DSGVTQTPKHLITATGQRVTLRCSPRSGDLSVYWYQQSLDQGLQFLIQYYNGEERAKGNILERFSAQQFPDLHSELNLSSLELGDSALYFCASSVDYGGETQYFGPGTRLLVL.

The J gene is TRBJ2-1, the V gene TRBV7-9; perhaps D is TRBD1 or TRBD2 (5 bases each). The CDR3 runs 12 residues. The ends were cut back, 6 bases at V and 8 bases at J, with 11 bases in the middle. Germline values: CDR1 SEHNR, CDR2 FQNEAQ (reference sequence). CDR3 amino acids: CASSLRGDEQFF. DNA of the CDR3: TGTGCCAGCAGTTTACGAGGGGATGAGCAGTTCTTC. Looking up the rest from reference TRBV7-9 and TRBJ2-1 gives the full variable domain: DTGVSQNPRHKITKRGQNVTFRCDPISEHNRLYWYRQTLGQGPEFLTYFQNEAQLEKSRLLSDRFSAERPKGSFSTLEIQRTEQGDSAMYLCASSLRGDEQFFGPGTRLTVL.

The genes are TRBV27 and TRBJ2-1, with TRBD2 matching 14 bases. Unmatched junction bases numbered 9, after V lost 6 bases and J lost 8 bases. The germline V gene has CDR1 MNHEY and CDR2 SMNVEV (reference sequence). This CDR3 contains 16 residues. Here the CDR3 reads CASRTPGLAGEDEQFF. The CDR3 DNA reads as TGTGCCAGCAGAACCCCGGGACTAGCGGGAGAAGATGAGCAGTTCTTC.

The chain recombines TRBV5-1 with TRBJ2-1, with a tentative D call TRBD2 (5 bases). In germline, CDR1 is SGHRS, CDR2 YFSETQ. Trimming shortened V by 3 bases and J by 7 bases, and 17 bases separated the two germline ends. There are 15 residues in the CDR3. This CDR3 is CASSSRPGIGNEQFF. The CDR3 DNA reads as TGCGCCAGCAGCTCGAGACCGGGGATCGGGAATGAGCAGTTCTTC.

This chain connects TRBV9 to TRBJ2-7; 8 bases fit TRBD2. Unmatched junction bases numbered 3, after V lost 3 bases and J lost 1 base. The CDR3 is 14 amino acids. Germline lookup yields CDR1 SGDLS and CDR2 YYNGEE. The CDR3 loop is CASSAGTSSYEQYF. DNA of the CDR3: TGTGCCAGCAGCGCCGGGACTAGTTCCTACGAGCAGTACTTC.

V usage is TRBV7-2 and J usage is TRBJ1-3, with TRBD1 as a possible D gene (5 bases). This CDR3 is 16 amino acids long. V lost 2 bases and J lost 4, with 15 bases in between. CDR1 SGHTA and CDR2 FQGNSA come from the germline V gene. CDR3 loop: CASSLFASGAGNTIYF. The CDR3 nucleotides read TGTGCCAGCAGCTTATTTGCATCCGGGGCGGGAAACACCATATATTTT. The variable domain in full, completed from reference TRBV7-2 and TRBJ1-3, reads GAGVSQSPSNKVTEKGKDVELRCDPISGHTALYWYRQSLGQGLEFLIYFQGNSAPDKSGLPSDRFSAERTGGSVSTLTIQRTQQEDSAVYLCASSLFASGAGNTIYFGEGSWLTVV.

The J gene is TRBJ1-1, the V gene TRBV2; D gene unclear. Germline CDR1 and CDR2: SNHLY and FYNNEI. V dropped 7 bases and J dropped 3 bases, with 6 bases sitting between them. The length of the CDR3 is 11 residues. The CDR3 loop reads CASKRDTEAFF. CDR3 nucleotides: TGTGCCAGCAAGAGGGACACTGAAGCTTTCTTT. Using reference TRBV2 and TRBJ1-1 for the parts outside the CDR3, the full variable domain is EPEVTQTPSHQVTQMGQEVILRCVPISNHLYFYWYRQILGQKVEFLVSFYNNEISEKSEIFDDQFSVERPDGSNFTLKIRSTKLEDSAMYFCASKRDTEAFFGQGTRLTVV.

The V call is TRBV7-9, the J call TRBJ2-7; D possibly matches TRBD1 or TRBD2 (5 bases each). The CDR3 has 15 amino acids. V lost 5 bases and J 2 bases, leaving 16 bases between the germline ends. The germline V gene has CDR1 SEHNR and CDR2 FQNEAQ (reference sequence). CDR3 DNA sequence: TGTGCCAGCAGCCCACCGGGACGGGAACCCTACGAGCAGTACTTC. Translating it yields CASSPPGREPYEQYF.

The DNA of the CDR3 is TGCGCCAGCAGCCAAGATTTAAACTCCGTCACTGAAGCTTTCTTT. The encoded protein is CASSQDLNSVTEAFF. The V and J genes are TRBV4-3 and TRBJ1-1; D remains unclear. V was pared by 0 bases and J by 4 bases, with 12 bases between. Germline loops: CDR1 LGHNA, CDR2 YSLEER. The CDR3 covers 15 residues.

The rearrangement joins TRBV6-1 to TRBJ2-1; 9 bases fit TRBD2. Unmatched junction bases numbered 11, after V lost 1 base and J lost 1 base. This CDR3 comprises 19 residues. CDR1 and CDR2 (germline): MNHNS, SASEGT. CDR3 amino acids: CASSEGSPFLAGSYNEQFF. In nucleotides, the CDR3 is TGTGCCAGCAGTGAAGGGTCCCCTTTTCTAGCGGGGTCCTACAATGAGCAGTTCTTC.

This clone was seen just once. The genes are TRBV5-1 and TRBJ1-1; possible D gene TRBD1, 5 bases. The germline gives CDR1 SGHRS, CDR2 YFSETQ. Trimming took off 7 bases at V and 1 base at J, with 11 bases between the two ends. The CDR3 extends over 13 amino acids. The CDR3 protein is CASGGPTNTEAFF. The CDR3 coding sequence is TGCGCCAGCGGGGGACCGACGAACACTGAAGCTTTCTTT.

The V call is TRBV5-6, the J call TRBJ2-5; TRBD2 matches at 7 bases. The CDR3 consists of 14 residues. The germline gives CDR1 SGHDT, CDR2 YYEEEE. Unmatched junction bases numbered 8, after V lost 4 bases and J lost 5 bases. The CDR3 spells CASSPSGGGETQYF. The CDR3 DNA reads as TGTGCCAGCAGCCCCTCGGGGGGAGGGGAGACCCAGTACTTC. The full variable domain, rest sourced from reference TRBV5-6 and TRBJ2-5, is DAGVTQSPTHLIKTRGQQVTLRCSPKSGHDTVSWYQQALGQGPQFIFQYYEEEERQRGNFPDRFSGHQFPNYSSELNVNALLLGDSALYLCASSPSGGGETQYFGPGTRLLVL.

The chain uses TRBV7-2 and TRBJ2-5; D remains unclear. V lost 5 bases, J lost 2 bases, and 15 bases lay in between. Germline CDR1 SGHTA, CDR2 FQGNSA. This CDR3 has 15 residues. CDR3 residues: CASSAGPMVQETQYF. CDR3 sequence (DNA): TGTGCCAGCAGCGCCGGGCCGATGGTACAAGAGACCCAGTACTTC.

The chain joins TRBV27 to TRBJ1-5; 10 bases align to TRBD1. V shed 6 bases and J 6 bases; nucleotides not matched to a gene: 5. Germline CDR1 MNHEY, CDR2 SMNVEV (reference sequence). The CDR3 is 14 residues long. DNA of the CDR3: TGTGCCAGCAGCCCCGGGACAGGGGCTCAGCCCCAGCATTTT. It yields the protein CASSPGTGAQPQHF.

The chain links TRBV6-2 or TRBV6-3 to TRBJ1-5; the D is unclear. This CDR3 contains 14 residues. Trimming pared 2 bases from V and 7 bases from J, leaving 12 bases between. CDR1 and CDR2 (germline): MNHEY, SVGEGT. The CDR3 loop reads CASSYRGRGQPQHF. The CDR3 DNA reads as TGTGCCAGCAGTTACAGAGGGCGAGGCCAGCCCCAGCATTTT.

The chain carries TRBV5-4 and TRBJ2-1; 14 bases are a match to TRBD2. CDR1 SGHNT and CDR2 YYREEE come from the germline V gene (reference sequence). The CDR3 runs 15 residues. V shed 4 bases, J shed 10 bases, and the junction held 7 bases outside the gene matches. DNA for the CDR3: TGTGCCAGCAGCCCGGGACTAGCGGGAGTGGGGGAGCAGTTCTTC. The encoded protein is CASSPGLAGVGEQFF.

The chain is built from TRBV6-4 and TRBJ2-2, with D hard to call. This CDR3 comprises 16 residues. Trimming left V 4 bases short and J 0 bases short, with 12 bases between. The germline CDR1 and CDR2 sequences are MRHNA and SNTAGT. CDR3 coding DNA: TGTGCCAGCAGTGCCCGGTTAACGGCGAACACCGGGGAGCTGTTTTTT. It encodes CASSARLTANTGELFF.

V usage is TRBV7-2 and J usage is TRBJ1-1; D remains unclear. CDR3 length: 18 amino acids. Trimming removed 1 base from V and 1 base from J, with 19 bases in between. The germline V gene has CDR1 SGHTA and CDR2 FQGNSA. The CDR3 coding sequence is TGTGCCAGCAGCTTAGGGCGTTGGGCAGTCCATAGGAACACTGAAGCTTTCTTT. Translating gives CASSLGRWAVHRNTEAFF.

This chain uses TRBV6-2 or TRBV6-3 with TRBJ2-3; 13 nucleotides agree with TRBD2. This CDR3 has 19 amino acids. The J segment lost 0 bases and the V segment lost 2 bases, leaving 8 bases of the junction unmatched. CDR1 and CDR2 from the germline V gene are MNHEY and SVGEGT. The CDR3: CASSYGGLAGAISTDTQYF. CDR3 sequence (DNA): TGTGCCAGCAGTTACGGCGGACTAGCGGGGGCAATAAGCACAGATACGCAGTATTTT.

The gene calls are TRBV29-1 and TRBJ1-1, with D possibly TRBD1 on 5 matching bases. This CDR3 region has 12 residues. Germline V gene data show CDR1 as SQVTM and CDR2 as ANQGSEA. Trimming removed 3 bases from V and 10 bases from J, with 15 bases in between. The CDR3 is CSVDVGGLGAFF. The DNA of the CDR3 is TGCAGCGTTGATGTTGGGGGGTTGGGAGCTTTCTTT.

The V and J genes are TRBV29-1 and TRBJ1-1, with no clear D. Trimming cost V 5 bases and J 3 bases, with 4 bases left between them. The CDR3 covers 10 residues. Germline CDR1 is SQVTM and CDR2 is ANQGSEA. CDR3 sequence: CSVYDTEAFF. The CDR3 DNA sequence: TGCAGCGTTTACGACACTGAAGCTTTCTTT.